This T cell receptor beta chain came from a study of control samples from healthy donors and cancer patients (dated by TCRdb to the early 2020s). Including the terminal cysteine and phenylalanine, the CDR3 comprises 10 residues. The sequence is cut down to CDR3 DNA, 30 bases in frame from base 1. V is clipped by 7 bases and J by 7 bases, and the sequence between their germline boundaries is 7 bases long. The germline V gene encodes CDR1 SNHLY and CDR2 FYNNEI. A remark on this clone: Its antigen is unknown. Nothing much larger sits one base from this clone, and base qualities are not available.

The library was generated by the immunoSEQ multiplex PCR assay. Entries here come from immuneACCESS through TCRdb and include only in-frame sequences with V and J called. Some clones fail to appear in such tables; in the studies checked, an unresolved V gene covers under half of the shortfall, and the cause of the remainder is unknown. The sample table contains about 160,000 clones; only one count was recorded for 94% of them. The ten top clones hold 14% of the sample. This sequence was found in a man between 60 and 75 years old with colorectal cancer. This chain joins TRBV2 to TRBJ1-1; the D segment cannot be called with confidence. Sequencing was performed on PBMCs. The CDR3 loop reads CASKNREAFF. At the DNA level, the sequence is TGTGCCAGCAAAAACCGTGAAGCTTTCTTT.